The 2 T cell receptor beta chains below come from one sample, sequenced in a study of human T cells and chemical hapten exposure (dated by TCRdb to about 2021). The treatment or condition label corresponds to: therapeutic diphenylcyclopropenone sensitization with weekly scalp DPC. During library preparation, unique molecular identifiers were attached to individual cDNA molecules so that TCRs could be counted in a quantitative, reproducible way. The public sequencing data were trimmed at Q25 with fastp and processed into clonotypes with MiXCR by TCRdb, which kept only in-frame beta chains. Records with the same CDR3 protein are collapsed into one entry carrying the most frequent genes and DNA. Present in this sample are under 5,500 distinct CDR3 sequences, 49% of which were seen just once. Of the sample, roughly 3.5% is held by the ten largest clones. The sample in question was whole blood, obtained before DPC sensitization or 2, 6, or about 24 weeks after (not recorded which). The receptors were sampled from an adult with alopecia areata. Some clones in this sample may be carry-over from other donors' samples. This table probably holds off-target reads from a library built for another chain.

This clonotype has more than one count but fewer than ten. The chain carries TRBV5-1 and TRBJ2-1; 8 positions match TRBD1. The CDR3 length is 16 residues. V shed 4 bases and J 5 bases; nucleotides not matched to a gene: 11. Germline V gives CDR1 SGHRS, CDR2 YFSETQ. CDR3: CASSLLTGARHNEQFF. CDR3 bases: TGCGCCAGCAGCCTACTGACAGGGGCGCGTCACAATGAGCAGTTCTTC. Full variable domain (remainder filled in from reference TRBV5-1 and TRBJ2-1): KAGVTQTPRYLIKTRGQQVTLSCSPISGHRSVSWYQQTPGQGLQFLFEYFSETQRNKGNFPGRFSGRQFSNSRSEMNVSTLELGDSALYLCASSLLTGARHNEQFFGPGTRLTVL.

This clonotype was detected only a few times. J is TRBJ2-5 and V is TRBV4-1, with D perhaps TRBD2 (6 bases). This CDR3 comprises 14 residues. Per germline, CDR1 MGHRA and CDR2 YSYEKL. Trimming pared 1 base from V and 1 base from J, leaving 7 bases between. In nucleotides, the CDR3 is TGCGCCAGCAGCCAAGTGGAGGGCCAAGAGACCCAGTACTTC. The encoded protein is CASSQVEGQETQYF.